The 20 T cell receptor beta chains listed next were all sequenced from one sample in a study of cytomegalovirus exposure and HLA in healthy donors. The PCR was carried out with 60 Vbeta primers and 13 Jbeta primers. TCRdb's copy holds only in-frame clones and misses some; the assay was immunoSEQ multiplex PCR. The table lists 150,000 to 200,000 clones, roughly 84% of them singletons. Sequenced material: PBMCs. These receptor sequences come from a girl less than two years old in good health and CMV-seronegative.

The gene calls are TRBV15 and TRBJ1-5; the D is unclear. The germline CDR1 and CDR2 sequences are LNHNV and YYDKDF (reference sequence). The CDR3 length is 13 residues. V gave up 5 bases and J gave up 6 bases, with 11 bases separating them. The DNA for the CDR3 is TGTGCCACCAGCTTTCCGGGAGGTCAGCCCCAGCATTTT. Its protein product is CATSFPGGQPQHF. Supplemented by reference TRBV15 and TRBJ1-5, the full variable domain reads DAMVIQNPRYQVTQFGKPVTLSCSQTLNHNVMYWYQQKSSQAPKLLFHYYDKDFNNEADTPDNFQSRRPNTSFCFLDIRSPGLGDTAMYLCATSFPGGQPQHFGDGTRLSIL.

The chain has TRBV29-1 and TRBJ2-3; 7 bases map to TRBD1. The ends lost 3 bases at V and 0 bases at J; junction bases unmatched: 9. Germline V gives CDR1 SQVTM, CDR2 ANQGSEA. This CDR3 is 16 amino acids long. In nucleotides, the CDR3 is TGCAGCGTTGAGTTCCTTGGGACAGCAAGCACAGATACGCAGTATTTT. This encodes CSVEFLGTASTDTQYF.

The J gene is TRBJ2-5, the V gene TRBV29-1, with D possibly matching TRBD2 (7 bases). The CDR3 loop spans 13 amino acids. Germline V lookup: CDR1 SQVTM, CDR2 ANQGSEA. Trimming took off 1 base at V and 13 bases at J, with 19 bases between the two ends. CDR3 in amino acids: CSVEVGGAHQAYF. CDR3 DNA: TGCAGCGTTGAAGTGGGGGGGGCCCACCAGGCGTACTTC.

This chain uses TRBV7-7 with TRBJ2-2; 8 bases line up with TRBD1. Trimming took 4 bases from V and 6 from J; bases not matched to a gene: 13. CDR1 and CDR2 from the germline V gene are SSHAT and FNYEAQ (reference sequence). The CDR3 runs 17 residues. CDR3 coding DNA: TGTGCCAGCAGCTCCCAGGCCTCAGGGGGCGCGGCCGGGGAGCTGTTTTTT. Its protein is CASSSQASGGAAGELFF.

The chain joins TRBV10-3 to TRBJ1-1, with TRBD1 identical over 8 bases. There are 14 residues in the CDR3. V shed 6 bases and J 5 bases; nucleotides not matched to a gene: 8. Germline CDR1 is ENHRY and CDR2 is SYGVKD. The CDR3 DNA reads TGTGCCATCAGGGGGACAGGTATGGATACTGAAGCTTTCTTT. Protein: CAIRGTGMDTEAFF.

This clone has only a few counts. The CDR3 loop reads CASSLGLAGGFSGTDTQYF. The CDR3 DNA sequence: TGCGCCAGCAGCTTGGGGCTAGCGGGGGGATTTTCGGGCACAGATACGCAGTATTTT. The chain joins TRBV5-1 to TRBJ2-3, with 11 bases identical to TRBD2. V lost 0 bases to trimming and J lost 1 base; unmatched junction nucleotides: 10. Germline-derived CDR1 and CDR2 are SGHRS and YFSETQ. The CDR3 is 19 residues long.

The V call is TRBV7-6, the J call TRBJ2-1, with a weak D call TRBD2 (7 bases). Germline lookup yields CDR1 SGHVS and CDR2 FNYEAQ. V shed 0 bases and J shed 4 bases, with 10 bases lying between them. The CDR3 has 15 residues. In DNA, the CDR3 is TGTGCCAGCAGCTTAGCGGGGGGGGCGTACAATGAGCAGTTCTTC. Amino acids: CASSLAGGAYNEQFF.

This clone was detected only once. The chain employs TRBV18 and TRBJ1-5; a possible D gene is TRBD1 (5 bases). The CDR3 length is 14 residues. The V gene's germline CDR1 is KGHSH and CDR2 LQKENI. The V end was cut by 6 bases, the J end by 5 bases, with 14 bases between. In DNA form, the CDR3 reads TGTGCCAGCTCGTACGGCGCGGGGGATCAGCCCCAGCATTTT. It specifies CASSYGAGDQPQHF.

The rearrangement uses TRBV7-2 and TRBJ2-1, with D tentatively TRBD1 (6 bases). CDR1 is SGHTA, CDR2 FQGNSA, per germline. The CDR3 totals 16 residues. V was trimmed by 5 bases and J by 2 bases, leaving 16 bases between them. The CDR3 DNA follows: TGTGCCAGCAGCCGTACAGGGAAGTTCCCCTACAATGAGCAGTTCTTC. Translating gives CASSRTGKFPYNEQFF.

This sequence joins TRBV19 and TRBJ1-5; TRBD1 matches at 8 bases. Germline V gives CDR1 LNHDA, CDR2 SQIVND (reference sequence). There are 14 residues in the CDR3. V gave up 7 bases and J gave up 6 bases; unmatched junction bases: 8. CDR3 protein: CASKGQGAGQPQHF. The CDR3 DNA reads TGTGCCAGTAAGGGGCAGGGGGCTGGTCAGCCCCAGCATTTT. Full variable domain (remainder filled in from reference TRBV19 and TRBJ1-5): DGGITQSPKYLFRKEGQNVTLSCEQNLNHDAMYWYRQDPGQGLRLIYYSQIVNDFQKGDIAEGYSVSREKKESFPLTVTSAQKNPTAFYLCASKGQGAGQPQHFGDGTRLSIL.

The chain employs TRBV4-1 and TRBJ2-4, with TRBD2 matching 10 bases. CDR1 and CDR2 from the germline V gene are MGHRA and YSYEKL. The CDR3 consists of 16 residues. Trimming cost V 3 bases and J 4 bases; bases outside gene matches: 6. The CDR3 region is CASSHLGLAEKNIQYF. Here the CDR3 DNA reads TGCGCCAGCAGCCATCTTGGACTAGCGGAAAAAAACATTCAGTACTTC.

The rearrangement joins TRBV30 to TRBJ2-3, with 7 bases aligning to TRBD1. With V trimmed by 0 bases and J by 5 bases, 5 bases remained unmatched. Germline CDR1 and CDR2: GTSNPN and SVGIG (reference sequence). The CDR3 spans 14 residues. Here the CDR3 DNA reads TGTGCCTGGAGTGTAGGTAGGGGGCAAGATACGCAGTATTTT. This sequence encodes CAWSVGRGQDTQYF. Full variable domain (missing parts from reference TRBV30 and TRBJ2-3): SQTIHQWPATLVQPVGSPLSLECTVEGTSNPNLYWYRQAAGRGLQLLFYSVGIGQISSEVPQNLSASRPQDRQFILSSKKLLLSDSGFYLCAWSVGRGQDTQYFGPGTRLTVL.

This chain links TRBV7-9 with TRBJ2-3, with 9 bases that match TRBD2. Unmatched junction bases numbered 11, after V lost 0 bases and J lost 4 bases. Germline CDR1 and CDR2: SEHNR and FQNEAQ (reference sequence). CDR3 size: 18 residues. This CDR3 is CASSLAFLRREGPDTQYF. CDR3 sequence (DNA): TGTGCCAGCAGCTTAGCGTTTTTGCGGCGGGAGGGCCCAGATACGCAGTATTTT.

V gene TRBV7-8 combines with J gene TRBJ1-4; no clear D gene. Germline V gene data show CDR1 as SGHVS and CDR2 as FQNEAQ. Trimming pared 2 bases from V and 0 bases from J, leaving 13 bases between. CDR3 length equals 17 residues. CDR3 DNA sequence: TGTGCCAGCAGCTTAAGGGCCCAGCGGGCAACTAATGAAAAACTGTTTTTT. This codes for CASSLRAQRATNEKLFF.

This chain connects TRBV7-9 to TRBJ1-4; D remains ambiguous. This CDR3 spans 14 amino acids. The germline gives CDR1 SEHNR, CDR2 FQNEAQ (reference sequence). V was shortened by 3 bases and J by 7 bases, with 12 bases between the two germline ends. The CDR3 bases are TGTGCCAGCAGCTTCGGTATAACTGGTGAAAAACTGTTTTTT. This encodes CASSFGITGEKLFF.

V and J are TRBV4-2 and TRBJ1-2; the D gene is possibly TRBD1 (6 bases). Trimming left V 0 bases short and J 6 bases short, with 11 bases between. The CDR3 covers 14 residues. Germline V lookup: CDR1 LGHNA, CDR2 YNFKEQ. The CDR3 sequence is CASSQDRGADGYTF. In DNA form, the CDR3 reads TGTGCCAGCAGCCAAGATCGGGGGGCGGATGGCTACACCTTC.

V gene TRBV5-6 combines with J gene TRBJ2-1, with D possibly TRBD1 on 6 matching bases. Deletions cut 4 bases from V and 10 bases from J, with 9 bases between. The CDR3 runs to 11 residues. The germline CDR1 and CDR2 sequences are SGHDT and YYEEEE. CDR3 amino acids: CASSRGQEQFF. CDR3 nucleotides: TGTGCCAGCAGCCGTGGACAGGAGCAGTTCTTC.

The chain uses TRBV4-2 and TRBJ2-1; D unclear. This CDR3 has 13 residues. Germline V gives CDR1 LGHNA, CDR2 YNFKEQ. V gave up 5 bases and J gave up 9 bases, with 14 bases separating them. The CDR3: CASSFSELGEQFF. Here the CDR3 DNA reads TGTGCCAGCAGCTTTTCCGAGCTTGGTGAGCAGTTCTTC.

The genes are TRBV5-1 and TRBJ2-5; 7 bases fit TRBD1. Germline V gene lookup returns CDR1 SGHRS and CDR2 YFSETQ. The V segment lost 0 bases and the J segment 4 bases; nucleotides outside the gene matches: 3. CDR3 size: 14 residues. The CDR3 DNA sequence: TGCGCCAGCAGCTTGGCCCCAGGGGGAGAGACCCAGTACTTC. Translated, it gives CASSLAPGGETQYF.

The chain recombines TRBV7-8 with TRBJ1-1; D perhaps matches TRBD1 (5 bases). The CDR3 has 15 amino acids. CDR1 is SGHVS, CDR2 FQNEAQ, per germline. Trimming removed 7 bases from V and 1 base from J, with 16 bases in between. The CDR3 sequence is CASNIARGTNTEAFF. In DNA form, the CDR3 reads TGTGCCAGCAACATCGCAAGGGGAACGAACACTGAAGCTTTCTTT.